The sequence of this T cell receptor (beta chain) was determined in a study of T cells after yellow fever vaccination (dated by TCRdb to about 2019). Regarding the research as a whole: Libraries from fractions with low cell numbers were prepared with the SMART-Seq v4 Ultra Low Input RNA kit. Blood samples were taken at several timepoints before and after primary and secondary immunization, and bulk PBMC replicates and cell subsets were isolated. The cohort comprised two healthy male donors, one aged 18 to 30 and one aged 30 to 39 years. To follow T-cell clones before and after both primary and booster YFV17D yellow fever vaccination, bulk TCR alpha and beta repertoires underwent longitudinal sequencing.

This clonotype was observed many times. The clone's antigen remains unknown. It has no much larger one-base neighbor in the sample; base qualities were not kept. Trimming takes 0 bases from V and 11 bases from J, and the germline ends sit 16 bases apart. Measured from the cysteine to the phenylalanine, the CDR3 is 13 residues long. CDR3 DNA only is kept here, 39 bases in frame from base 1. The germline V gene (reference sequence) specifies DFQATT as CDR1 and SNEGSKA as CDR2. Explained via the paper, the treatment or condition label denotes: live attenuated yellow fever vaccine strain. A standard Ficoll-Paque protocol was used to isolate PBMCs from peripheral blood. Dynabeads CD4 and CD8 positive selection kits were used to isolate the CD4 and CD8 T-cell fractions. TriZol was used to extract RNA from bulk PBMCs, CD4 and CD8 fractions, and dextramer-positive and dextramer-negative fractions. The sequencing machine was an Illumina NovaSeq 6000. Synthesis of TCR cDNA relied on 5'RACE template switching, a step that introduced a universal primer site along with unique molecular identifiers. Priming for cDNA synthesis came from both the TCR alpha and TCR beta constant segments. Two PCR steps were used to amplify libraries, with sample barcodes and sequencing adapters being added in the second step. Sequencing of libraries was done on Illumina HiSeq 2500 (2x100 bp) or NovaSeq (2x150 bp). Per the original workflow: MIGEC handled demultiplexing of reads and collapsing into UMI consensus sequences, while MiXCR performed V(D)J alignment. Vaccine-responding clonotypes were defined with edgeR using replicate PBMC samples, requiring FDR below 0.01 and a log2 fold change above 5 up to day 15. Bulk clonotypes were assigned CD4 or CD8 identity according to which sequenced CD4 or CD8 repertoire held them at higher abundance. TCRdb handled the public reads itself, with Q25 trimming in fastp and clone calling in MiXCR, and kept productive beta chains. Duplicate CDR3 protein sequences are folded into a single record with the most common DNA and genes. These V and J calls are TCRdb output, not the study's own analysis. A total of 250,000 to 300,000 distinct CDR3 sequences appear in this sample, approximately 5.2% of them only once. The ten largest clones represent under 3.5% of the sample.

Overall study results and their limits: FACS-sorted repertoires could contain abundant contaminating clonotypes from the bulk population, so computational filtering was required. The secondary T-cell response was weaker than the primary response but faster, peaking on day 5 instead of day 15. After the booster, most clones that had expanded after primary vaccination were detected again (about 95% of CD4 and around 88% of CD8), suggesting broad maintenance of memory. A small share of clonotypes occurred in both CD4 and CD8 compartments, likely arising from convergent recombination. The study included only two donors, which limits how far the findings can be generalized.

This clonotype was obtained from a young man who received the YFV17D yellow fever vaccine. Sample: CD4+ T cells sorted from PBMCs, taken on the day of the yellow fever booster vaccination. The chain links TRBV20-1 with TRBJ1-1, with a tentative D gene TRBD1 over 5 matching bases. Here is the DNA: TGCAGTGCTAGAGATAGGGGCGAGGGCAAGGCTTTCTTT. It codes for CSARDRGEGKAFF.